This entry describes one TCR beta chain. Its specificity is not known. The CDR3 spans 15 residues. Germline V gene lookup returns CDR1 SGHVS and CDR2 FQNEAQ. Trimming took 5 bases from V and 5 from J; bases not matched to a gene: 7. The sample is drawn from a study of beta chain features in type 1 diabetes. Overall study results and limits: Within each of all four CD4+ subsets, Type 1 diabetes patients had TCRB CDR3s that were moderately but significantly shorter.

The isolated RNA, all of it, was reverse transcribed, so expressed TCRB transcripts were what got sequenced. TCRdb's copy holds only in-frame clones and misses some; the assay was immunoSEQ multiplex PCR. The sample holds 600,000 or so clones, 9.5% to 15% seen once. The TCR originated in a man aged 25 to 40 with type 1 diabetes. Sample: naive CD4+ T cells from blood. The rearrangement uses TRBV7-8 and TRBJ2-3, with 10 nucleotides matching TRBD1. DNA of the CDR3: TGTGCCAGCAGCCCGCGGGACAGGGGAAAAGATACGCAGTATTTT. As protein: CASSPRDRGKDTQYF.